These 24 T cell receptor beta chains came from one sample sequenced in a study of T cell changes during pregnancy in multiple sclerosis. Here immunoSEQ multiplex PCR was the method, and the copy in TCRdb shows in-frame clones only, minus some. The sample consists of approximately 82,000 clones, around nine tenths of them appearing once. The sequencing used CD4+ T cells from peripheral blood mononuclear cells, collected in the second trimester of pregnancy. These receptors all stem from a female donor with multiple sclerosis, enrolled in a pregnancy study.

The chain employs TRBV29-1 and TRBJ2-5; 7 bases line up with TRBD1. Germline CDR1 is SQVTM and CDR2 is ANQGSEA. After removal of 4 bases from V and 7 bases from J, the junction contained 6 bases not matched to a gene. This CDR3 contains 12 residues. This CDR3 reads CSVGSGQTTQYF. The CDR3 region has the DNA TGCAGCGTTGGTTCGGGACAGACGACCCAGTACTTC.

This chain uses TRBV19 with TRBJ1-2; perhaps TRBD1 as D (6 bases). V was pared by 4 bases and J by 5 bases, with 8 bases between. CDR3 size: 12 residues. Germline V lookup: CDR1 LNHDA, CDR2 SQIVND (reference sequence). The CDR3, as DNA: TGTGCCAGTAGTACCAGGGGTTATGGCTACACCTTC. This codes for CASSTRGYGYTF.

The CDR3 here is CASSTRVYGYTF. As DNA, the CDR3 is TGTGCCAGCAGTACCCGAGTCTATGGCTACACCTTC. The chain carries TRBV2 and TRBJ1-2; D not certain. The CDR3 runs to 12 residues. In germline, CDR1 is SNHLY, CDR2 FYNNEI. V was cut by 5 bases and J by 4 bases, with 8 bases left in between.

CDR3 amino acids: CASSIGTSGNEKLFF. The DNA for the CDR3 is TGTGCCAGTAGTATAGGTACCTCGGGAAATGAAAAACTGTTTTTT. This chain joins TRBV19 and TRBJ1-4; D not certain. Germline-derived CDR1 and CDR2 are LNHDA and SQIVND (reference sequence). The CDR3 has 15 residues. V dropped 1 base and J dropped 5 bases, with 11 bases sitting between them.

The CDR3 bases are TGTGCCAGCAGCTCAACTCACGGGACTAGATTCTACGAGCAGTACTTC. Its translation: CASSSTHGTRFYEQYF. The gene calls are TRBV13 and TRBJ2-7, with TRBD2 matching 8 bases. V was clipped by 4 bases and J by 3 bases; unmatched bases: 11. Germline lookup yields CDR1 PRHDT and CDR2 FYEKMQ (reference sequence). There are 16 residues in the CDR3.

This chain joins TRBV29-1 and TRBJ1-4; the D gene is possibly TRBD1 (6 bases). With 6 bases removed from V and 6 bases from J, the gap between germline ends came to 14 bases. There are 13 residues in the CDR3. Looked up from germline, CDR1 is SQVTM and CDR2 is ANQGSEA. Written as DNA, the CDR3 is TGCAGCGTCACAGGGCGCCTTGATGAAAAACTGTTTTTT. It yields the protein CSVTGRLDEKLFF.

CDR3 sequence reads: CASTKRGQITGELFF. The CDR3 nucleotides read TGTGCCAGCACCAAAAGGGGCCAGATCACCGGGGAGCTGTTTTTT. V and J are TRBV7-6 and TRBJ2-2; TRBD1 might be the D (5 bases). Looked up from germline, CDR1 is SGHVS and CDR2 is FNYEAQ. The CDR3 is made up of 15 amino acids. V was pared by 7 bases and J by 4 bases, with 16 bases between.

The CDR3 sequence is CASSLESGGAAETQYF. The DNA for the CDR3 is TGTGCCAGCAGCTTAGAGAGCGGGGGGGCCGCAGAGACCCAGTACTTC. The gene calls are TRBV7-8 and TRBJ2-5; TRBD2 aligns across 10 bases. The germline V gene has CDR1 SGHVS and CDR2 FQNEAQ. The V segment lost 1 base and the J segment 4 bases; nucleotides outside the gene matches: 6. The CDR3 totals 16 residues.

This clone has just a few counts. V gene TRBV5-4 combines with J gene TRBJ2-7; TRBD1 agrees at 7 bases. Germline V gene data show CDR1 as SGHNT and CDR2 as YYREEE (reference sequence). This CDR3 comprises 13 residues. V shed 5 bases, J shed 6 bases, and the junction held 8 bases outside the gene matches. CDR3 protein: CASSLTGRFEQYF. For the CDR3, the DNA is TGTGCCAGCAGTTTGACAGGGCGATTCGAGCAGTACTTC.

The chain has TRBV7-2 and TRBJ2-1, with 7 bases matching TRBD2. After removal of 0 bases from V and 3 bases from J, the junction contained 2 bases not matched to a gene. Germline V lookup: CDR1 SGHTA, CDR2 FQGNSA. The CDR3 totals 15 residues. CDR3 amino acids: CASSLARGSYNEQFF. The DNA for the CDR3 is TGTGCCAGCAGCTTAGCACGCGGGAGCTACAATGAGCAGTTCTTC.

The chain couples TRBV4-3 to TRBJ1-6, with D maybe TRBD1 (5 bases). Deletions cut 0 bases from V and 14 bases from J, with 20 bases between. The CDR3 runs to 16 residues. Germline V CDR1 and CDR2: LGHNA, YSLEER. CDR3 DNA: TGCGCCAGCAGCCAAGAAAGGGGCGGCCCCATACTATCCCTCCACTTT. Translating gives CASSQERGGPILSLHF.

This clone turned up a few times. The chain recombines TRBV6-5 with TRBJ2-1; tentatively, D is TRBD1 (6 bases). V shed 4 bases and J shed 8 bases, with 12 bases lying between them. CDR3 length: 13 residues. Germline assignment: CDR1 MNHEY and CDR2 SVGAGI. The CDR3 reads CASSSRGLDEQFF. The CDR3 bases are TGTGCCAGCAGTTCCAGGGGATTGGATGAGCAGTTCTTC.

The chain joins TRBV7-3 to TRBJ2-3; 12 nucleotides line up with TRBD2. The CDR3 contains 14 residues. CDR1 is SGHTA, CDR2 FQGTGA, per germline. The junction had 1 base not matched to a gene; V was cut back by 5 bases and J by 4 bases. CDR3: CASSPSGGADTQYF. CDR3 in DNA: TGTGCCAGCAGCCCTAGCGGGGGGGCAGATACGCAGTATTTT.

The genes are TRBV28 and TRBJ2-2, with TRBD2 matching over 9 bases. This CDR3 is 15 amino acids long. V trimming: 6 bases; J trimming: 6 bases; junction bases outside the gene matches: 8. Germline CDR1 MDHEN, CDR2 SYDVKM. The CDR3 nucleotides are TGTGCCAGCAGAGGGACTAGCAAGGGGTCCGGGGAGCTGTTTTTT. It yields the protein CASRGTSKGSGELFF.

V gene TRBV5-6 combines with J gene TRBJ2-7; 9 bases agree with TRBD2. The CDR3 sequence is 14 residues long. Losses at the gene ends were 4 bases for V and 2 bases for J; bases not matched to a gene: 4. Germline assignment: CDR1 SGHDT and CDR2 YYEEEE. The CDR3 coding sequence is TGTGCCAGCAGCCGAAGCGGGAGGACCTACGAGCAGTACTTC. Translated: CASSRSGRTYEQYF.

The gene calls are TRBV30 and TRBJ2-3, with 7 positions matching TRBD1. Germline lookup yields CDR1 GTSNPN and CDR2 SVGIG (reference sequence). The CDR3 contains 19 residues. The V segment lost 7 bases and the J segment 0 bases; nucleotides outside the gene matches: 22. The CDR3 coding sequence is TGTGCCTACTCCGGCACAGGGGAACTTCGGAAATCTAGCACAGATACGCAGTATTTT. Its translation: CAYSGTGELRKSSTDTQYF.

This rearrangement joins TRBV6-5 to TRBJ1-3, with D possibly being TRBD1 (6 bases). Germline CDR1 reads MNHEY; CDR2 reads SVGAGI. V was clipped by 5 bases and J by 2 bases, with 10 bases between them. This CDR3 has 14 amino acids. The CDR3 is CASSTAGAGNTIYF. CDR3 DNA sequence: TGTGCCAGCAGTACAGCAGGGGCTGGAAACACCATATATTTT.

The chain uses TRBV2 and TRBJ2-7; TRBD2 matches 12 bases. Germline trimming cut 8 bases from V and 5 bases from J; bases unmatched to any gene: 4. This CDR3 has 13 residues. From germline, CDR1 is SNHLY and CDR2 FYNNEI. CDR3 residues: CASLAGGRDEQYF. Written as DNA, the CDR3 is TGTGCCAGCCTAGCGGGGGGGAGGGACGAGCAGTACTTC.

The rearrangement joins TRBV7-3 to TRBJ2-3; 13 nucleotides line up with TRBD2. Germline V CDR1 and CDR2: SGHTA, FQGTGA. The CDR3 spans 18 residues. With V trimmed by 5 bases and J by 0 bases, 8 bases remained unmatched. CDR3 loop: CASSPRLAGGRSTDTQYF. The CDR3 bases are TGTGCCAGCAGCCCGAGACTAGCGGGGGGACGGAGCACAGATACGCAGTATTTT.

V is TRBV2 and J is TRBJ1-4; no clear D gene. The CDR3 covers 15 residues. The V gene's germline CDR1 is SNHLY and CDR2 FYNNEI. Trimming shortened V by 1 base and J by 7 bases, and 13 bases separated the two germline ends. In nucleotides, the CDR3 is TGTGCCAGCAGTGAAGGGCAGACCCCGGGTGAAAAACTGTTTTTT. Translated: CASSEGQTPGEKLFF.

This chain connects TRBV19 to TRBJ1-5; D ambiguous. V dropped 5 bases and J dropped 1 base, with 15 bases sitting between them. The CDR3 runs 16 residues. Germline V lookup: CDR1 LNHDA, CDR2 SQIVND (reference sequence). CDR3 coding DNA: TGTGCCAGTAGTGCAGGCATCCGGGGAAGCAATCAGCCCCAGCATTTT. This translates into CASSAGIRGSNQPQHF.

The count of this clone is one. DNA for the CDR3: TGTGCCAGCAATACACAGGGGGCGAGTTACGAGCAGTACTTC. Translated, it gives CASNTQGASYEQYF. This chain uses TRBV28 with TRBJ2-7; 9 nucleotides agree with TRBD1. The CDR3 has 14 residues. V dropped 7 bases and J dropped 4; count of bases not matched to a gene: 8. CDR1 and CDR2 from the germline V gene are MDHEN and SYDVKM.

This chain links TRBV5-4 with TRBJ2-7; no definite D call. This CDR3 spans 15 amino acids. V was clipped by 1 base and J by 0 bases, with 11 bases between them. Germline CDR1 and CDR2: SGHNT and YYREEE (reference sequence). This chain's CDR3 is CASSLIGQSSYEQYF. DNA for the CDR3: TGTGCCAGCAGCTTGATTGGGCAGAGCTCCTACGAGCAGTACTTC.

The chain links TRBV19 to TRBJ1-4; D is undetermined. Germline V gene lookup returns CDR1 LNHDA and CDR2 SQIVND (reference sequence). Trimming pared 5 bases from V and 5 bases from J, leaving 12 bases between. The CDR3 totals 14 residues. In DNA form, the CDR3 reads TGTGCCAGTAGTCTCCGCACTGAAAATGAAAAACTGTTTTTT. It specifies CASSLRTENEKLFF.